The next 32 T cell receptor beta chains were all read from a single sample in a study of T-cell reconstitution after alpha-beta-depleted transplantation in children. This sample's TCRbeta library carried unique molecular identifier barcodes. TCRdb passed the PCR reads through MiXCR, listing each CDR3 protein once. The data show about 610,000 distinct CDR3 sequences, over 25% seen once. The input for sequencing was PBMCs, taken before TCRalphabeta/CD19-depleted stem cell transplant. The origin of the receptors is a boy in the first two years of life with Wiskott-Aldrich syndrome, due to receive a stem cell transplant.

The chain couples TRBV5-1 to TRBJ2-1; 7 bases agree with TRBD1. Unmatched junction bases numbered 10, after V lost 5 bases and J lost 11 bases. CDR1 is SGHRS and CDR2 is YFSETQ in the germline V gene. The CDR3 spans 13 residues. The CDR3 loop reads CASRVGGLTKQFF. CDR3 nucleotides: TGCGCCAGCAGAGTAGGGGGCCTTACGAAGCAGTTCTTC.

The chain combines TRBV20-1 with TRBJ2-3; TRBD1 matches at 10 bases. Losses at the gene ends were 3 bases for V and 3 bases for J; bases not matched to a gene: 3. This CDR3 comprises 14 residues. Germline-derived CDR1 and CDR2 are DFQATT and SNEGSKA (reference sequence). The CDR3 sequence is CSARGTGETDTQYF. The CDR3 nucleotides are TGCAGTGCTAGGGGGACAGGGGAGACAGATACGCAGTATTTT.

The rearrangement uses TRBV29-1 and TRBJ1-2, with a possible D match to TRBD1 (5 bases). CDR3 size: 12 residues. Germline V gene data show CDR1 as SQVTM and CDR2 as ANQGSEA. V was cut by 4 bases and J by 8 bases, with 14 bases left in between. CDR3: CSVAGGGKGYTF. Here the CDR3 DNA reads TGCAGCGTTGCTGGGGGTGGAAAAGGCTACACCTTC.

This clonotype has a handful of counts. The chain couples TRBV12-3 or TRBV12-4 to TRBJ2-1, with a tentative D call TRBD2 (6 bases). The CDR3 runs 15 residues. Trimming cost V 3 bases and J 9 bases, with 18 bases left between them. This chain's CDR3 is CASSLGGTGTGEQFF. CDR3 nucleotides: TGTGCCAGCAGTTTGGGGGGTACTGGCACAGGTGAGCAGTTCTTC.

V usage is TRBV20-1 and J usage is TRBJ1-1; a weak D match, TRBD1 (5 bases). This CDR3 comprises 15 residues. From germline, CDR1 is DFQATT and CDR2 SNEGSKA (reference sequence). Trimming stripped 0 bases from V and 5 bases from J, with 16 bases between. The CDR3 loop is CSARDQGVWGTEAFF. The CDR3 DNA reads TGCAGTGCTAGAGATCAAGGAGTTTGGGGGACTGAAGCTTTCTTT.

CDR3 amino acids: CASSTRQGSGYTF. The CDR3 bases are TGTGCCAGCAGCACCCGACAGGGCTCCGGCTACACCTTC. The chain recombines TRBV7-2 with TRBJ1-2, with 7 positions matching TRBD1. Germline CDR1 SGHTA, CDR2 FQGNSA. Unmatched junction bases numbered 8, after V lost 5 bases and J lost 8 bases. The CDR3 runs 13 residues.

This rearrangement joins TRBV28 to TRBJ1-3; D gene ambiguous. Germline-derived CDR1 and CDR2 are MDHEN and SYDVKM. V lost 11 bases, J lost 0 bases, and 14 bases lay in between. The CDR3 is made up of 14 amino acids. The CDR3 protein is CAATGASSGNTIYF. The CDR3 nucleotides read TGTGCCGCCACGGGAGCAAGCTCTGGAAACACCATATATTTT.

The chain employs TRBV27 and TRBJ1-6, with 10 bases lining up with TRBD1. The CDR3 has 16 amino acids. Germline V gene data show CDR1 as MNHEY and CDR2 as SMNVEV (reference sequence). Unmatched junction bases numbered 7, after V lost 3 bases and J lost 8 bases. CDR3 sequence reads: CASSFFPGTGDSPLHF. For the CDR3, the DNA is TGTGCCAGCAGTTTTTTCCCCGGGACAGGGGATTCACCCCTCCACTTT.

The rearrangement joins TRBV5-1 to TRBJ2-7; TRBD2 matches at 8 bases. V shed 4 bases, J shed 7 bases, and the junction held 10 bases outside the gene matches. The CDR3 covers 14 residues. Germline V lookup: CDR1 SGHRS, CDR2 YFSETQ. Here the CDR3 DNA reads TGCGCCAGCAGCGACCGAGCGGGAGCGAGAGAGCAGTACTTC. As protein: CASSDRAGAREQYF.

This chain joins TRBV7-8 and TRBJ2-7, with 10 nucleotides matching TRBD2. V shed 1 base, J shed 4 bases, and the junction held 19 bases outside the gene matches. The length of the CDR3 is 20 residues. CDR1 and CDR2 (germline): SGHVS, FQNEAQ. The CDR3 bases are TGTGCCAGCAGCTTAGTTGGTACTAGCGGGGCCGTCATTCCGAGGTACGAGCAGTACTTC. Amino acids: CASSLVGTSGAVIPRYEQYF.

The chain links TRBV5-1 to TRBJ2-1; TRBD2 agrees at 8 bases. Germline assignment: CDR1 SGHRS and CDR2 YFSETQ. CDR3 length equals 17 residues. Trimming took 3 bases from V and 0 from J; bases not matched to a gene: 8. CDR3: CASSSVREAFSYNEQFF. The CDR3 region has the DNA TGCGCCAGCAGCTCCGTGCGGGAGGCTTTCTCCTACAATGAGCAGTTCTTC.

This chain joins TRBV6-1 and TRBJ1-1; TRBD1 is a possible D gene (6 bases). Deletions cut 5 bases from V and 4 bases from J, with 11 bases between. The CDR3 is 13 amino acids. Germline-derived CDR1 and CDR2 are MNHNS and SASEGT. The CDR3 region is CASSKGTPTEAFF. The CDR3 region has the DNA TGTGCCAGCAGTAAGGGGACACCCACTGAAGCTTTCTTT.

V and J are TRBV16 and TRBJ2-5; D might be TRBD1 (6 bases). The CDR3 runs to 15 residues. V gave up 4 bases and J gave up 4 bases, with 16 bases separating them. Germline lookup yields CDR1 KGHSY and CDR2 FQNENV. The CDR3 is CASSRPTGWAETQYF. CDR3 DNA: TGTGCCAGCAGCCGACCTACAGGGTGGGCAGAGACCCAGTACTTC.

A note on this clonotype: This may arise from a read error, as a much more abundant clone is one base away. The rearrangement links TRBV5-1 to TRBJ2-5; D possibly corresponds to TRBD2 (6 bases). The germline V gene encodes CDR1 SGHRS and CDR2 YFSETQ. This CDR3 comprises 15 residues. CDR3 DNA: TGCGCCAGCAGCTTGACCGGGGGAAGAGGGGAGACCCATTACTTC. Its protein product is CASSLTGGRGETHYF.

This chain joins TRBV2 and TRBJ2-1; 7 positions agree with TRBD2. CDR1 and CDR2 from the germline V gene are SNHLY and FYNNEI. CDR3 length equals 13 residues. Trimming cost V 7 bases and J 4 bases; bases outside gene matches: 4. Here the CDR3 reads CASTSGDYNEQFF. The DNA of the CDR3 is TGTGCCAGCACTAGCGGAGATTACAATGAGCAGTTCTTC.

This chain joins TRBV6-2 or TRBV6-3 and TRBJ1-5; D is perhaps TRBD1 (5 bases). Trimming took 6 bases from V and 7 from J, leaving 19 bases between them. Looked up from germline, CDR1 is MNHEY and CDR2 is SVGEGT. The CDR3 spans 15 residues. CDR3 protein: CASSYLRGNYQPQHF. The CDR3 DNA reads TGTGCCAGCAGCTACCTTCGGGGGAACTACCAGCCCCAGCATTTT.

This chain links TRBV5-6 with TRBJ2-7; 8 bases fit TRBD2. CDR3 size: 16 residues. Germline loops: CDR1 SGHDT, CDR2 YYEEEE. Trimming removed 2 bases from V and 0 bases from J; junction bases left unmatched: 7. The CDR3 protein is CASSFSTSGFSYEQYF. The CDR3 region has the DNA TGTGCCAGCAGCTTTAGTACTAGCGGATTCTCCTACGAGCAGTACTTC.

This sequence joins TRBV4-1 and TRBJ1-2, with 10 nucleotides matching TRBD1. Losses at the gene ends were 0 bases for V and 8 bases for J; bases not matched to a gene: 6. Germline V CDR1 and CDR2: MGHRA, YSYEKL. The CDR3 runs to 15 residues. CDR3 residues: CASSQDGTGERGYTF. CDR3 DNA: TGCGCCAGCAGCCAAGACGGGACAGGGGAGAGGGGCTACACCTTC.

The table lists this clonotype with a count of one. The chain couples TRBV7-7 to TRBJ2-1; the match to TRBD2 covers 7 bases. Germline V CDR1 and CDR2: SSHAT, FNYEAQ (reference sequence). The CDR3 length is 14 residues. Losses at the gene ends were 2 bases for V and 4 bases for J; bases not matched to a gene: 2. CDR3 nucleotides: TGTGCCAGCAGCTTATCGCGGGAGTACAATGAGCAGTTCTTC. This translates into CASSLSREYNEQFF.

The rearrangement joins TRBV20-1 to TRBJ2-1; D possibly corresponds to TRBD1 (6 bases). The V end was cut by 6 bases, the J end by 0 bases, with 15 bases between. The CDR3 totals 15 residues. Germline V gene lookup returns CDR1 DFQATT and CDR2 SNEGSKA (reference sequence). The CDR3 region has the DNA TGCAGTGCGGCCCGAGGGGGAAGCTCCTACAATGAGCAGTTCTTC. It codes for CSAARGGSSYNEQFF.

V and J are TRBV20-1 and TRBJ1-6; possible D gene TRBD1, 5 bases. Germline V gene sequence: CDR1 DFQATT, CDR2 SNEGSKA (reference sequence). V was cut by 1 base and J by 7 bases, with 17 bases left in between. The CDR3 runs 16 residues. CDR3 loop: CSARVSGTLSNSPLHF. The CDR3 region has the DNA TGCAGTGCTAGAGTGTCGGGGACTTTGTCCAATTCACCCCTCCACTTT.

This clonotype was seen a handful of times. The chain has TRBV12-3 or TRBV12-4 and TRBJ2-1; D not resolved. This CDR3 contains 11 residues. V dropped 3 bases and J dropped 10 bases, with 7 bases sitting between them. The CDR3 DNA reads as TGTGCCAGCAGTTTTCGGCAGGAGCAGTTCTTC. Translated, it gives CASSFRQEQFF.

The chain uses TRBV7-2 and TRBJ1-1, with 7 bases aligning to TRBD1. The CDR3 length is 15 residues. The J segment lost 3 bases and the V segment lost 5 bases, leaving 9 bases of the junction unmatched. The germline CDR1 and CDR2 sequences are SGHTA and FQGNSA. CDR3 loop: CASSRGGQGDTEAFF. DNA for the CDR3: TGTGCCAGCAGCCGGGGAGGGCAGGGGGACACTGAAGCTTTCTTT.

This clonotype was picked up a small number of times. CDR3 amino acids: CASSLESGQRNQPQHF. Written as DNA, the CDR3 is TGTGCCAGCAGCTTAGAATCTGGGCAGCGTAATCAGCCCCAGCATTTT. This chain uses TRBV7-6 with TRBJ1-5, with D unresolved. The CDR3 consists of 16 residues. V dropped 1 base and J dropped 4 bases, with 14 bases sitting between them. Germline V gene sequence: CDR1 SGHVS, CDR2 FNYEAQ.

The genes are TRBV7-2 and TRBJ1-3; tentative D call: TRBD1 (5 bases). V lost 1 base and J 8 bases, leaving 12 bases between the germline ends. Germline CDR1 reads SGHTA; CDR2 reads FQGNSA. This CDR3 contains 14 residues. The CDR3 bases are TGTGCCAGCAGCTTAGAGATTGGGGCAGACACCATATATTTT. It specifies CASSLEIGADTIYF.

This clonotype was counted a few times. The chain employs TRBV7-2 and TRBJ1-1, with D possibly being TRBD1 (5 bases). V was clipped by 6 bases and J by 11 bases, with 13 bases between them. Germline V gene data show CDR1 as SGHTA and CDR2 as FQGNSA. CDR3 length: 11 amino acids. The CDR3 DNA reads TGTGCCAGCAGTCCCGGGACGCGGGCTTTCTTT. Translating gives CASSPGTRAFF.

The J gene is TRBJ2-1, the V gene TRBV5-1; 8 positions agree with TRBD2. Per the germline V gene, CDR1 is SGHRS and CDR2 is YFSETQ. This CDR3 region has 14 residues. V shed 3 bases, J shed 10 bases, and the junction held 9 bases outside the gene matches. The CDR3 nucleotides are TGCGCCAGCAGCTCGGGACTAGTCGTAGGGGAGCAGTTCTTC. It encodes CASSSGLVVGEQFF.

The chain uses TRBV27 and TRBJ1-2; TRBD1 might be the D (5 bases). The CDR3 loop spans 12 amino acids. V was trimmed by 6 bases and J by 4 bases, leaving 9 bases between them. Germline values: CDR1 MNHEY, CDR2 SMNVEV (reference sequence). The CDR3 reads CASRGDLYGYTF. The CDR3 nucleotides are TGTGCCAGCAGGGGGGATCTCTATGGCTACACCTTC.

This clonotype was counted a few times. The V call is TRBV4-1, the J call TRBJ1-2; D possibly corresponds to TRBD1 (5 bases). This CDR3 has 15 residues. CDR1 is MGHRA and CDR2 is YSYEKL in the germline V gene. The V end lost 0 bases, the J end lost 5 bases, and 13 bases lay between the germline ends. The CDR3 sequence: CASSQDRWGSYGYTF. The CDR3 nucleotides are TGCGCCAGCAGCCAAGATCGATGGGGGAGTTATGGCTACACCTTC.

The chain uses TRBV18 and TRBJ2-7; the D gene is possibly TRBD1 (6 bases). V lost 2 bases, J lost 11 bases, and 16 bases lay in between. The length of the CDR3 is 13 residues. The germline CDR1 and CDR2 sequences are KGHSH and LQKENI. DNA for the CDR3: TGTGCCAGCTCACCATCCGTGGGGGCCATCGAGTACTTC. Its protein is CASSPSVGAIEYF.

This clonotype has just a few counts. This chain joins TRBV7-2 and TRBJ2-1; the D call may be TRBD1 or TRBD2 (5 bases each). In germline, CDR1 is SGHTA, CDR2 FQGNSA. The CDR3 is made up of 12 amino acids. Trimming removed 5 bases at V and 9 bases at J, with 11 bases between. CDR3 in amino acids: CASSPKGTEQFF. The CDR3 nucleotides read TGTGCCAGCAGCCCTAAAGGGACTGAGCAGTTCTTC.

Regarding this clonotype: One end of the junction varies from germline; a read error may be responsible. The chain has TRBV5-1 and TRBJ2-1; 10 bases are a match to TRBD2. The germline V gene encodes CDR1 SGHRS and CDR2 YFSETQ. The CDR3 loop spans 15 amino acids. Written as DNA, the CDR3 is TGCGTCAGCAGCTTGAGTCTAGCGGGAGACCATGAGCAGTTCTTC. This gives the protein CVSSLSLAGDHEQFF.